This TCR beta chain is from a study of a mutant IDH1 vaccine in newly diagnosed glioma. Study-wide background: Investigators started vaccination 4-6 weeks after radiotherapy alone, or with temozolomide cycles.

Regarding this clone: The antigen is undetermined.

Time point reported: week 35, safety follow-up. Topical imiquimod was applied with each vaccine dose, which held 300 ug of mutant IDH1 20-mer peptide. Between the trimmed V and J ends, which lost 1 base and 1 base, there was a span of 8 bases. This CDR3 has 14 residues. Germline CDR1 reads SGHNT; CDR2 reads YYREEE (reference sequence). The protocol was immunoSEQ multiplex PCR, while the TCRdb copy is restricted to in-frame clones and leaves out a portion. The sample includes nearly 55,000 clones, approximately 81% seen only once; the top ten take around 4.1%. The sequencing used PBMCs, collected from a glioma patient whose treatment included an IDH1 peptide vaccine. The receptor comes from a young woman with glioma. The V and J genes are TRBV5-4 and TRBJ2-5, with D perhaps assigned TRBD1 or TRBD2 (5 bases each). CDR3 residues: CASSLSGSQETQYF. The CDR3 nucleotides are TGTGCCAGCAGCTTGTCAGGGAGCCAAGAGACCCAGTACTTC.